This passage covers 5 T cell receptor beta chains from one sample sequenced in a study of blood T cell repertoires in COVID-19. Generated by immunoSEQ multiplex PCR, the TCRdb table keeps only in-frame clones and is missing some. This repertoire shows roughly 130,000 clones, approximately 84% found once; its top ten account for about 5.5%. Sequencing was carried out using PBMCs or T cells enriched from blood (not recorded which). The receptor set was obtained from a man in his forties with acute COVID-19.

The sample holds one count of this clone. This rearrangement joins TRBV19 to TRBJ1-5; D gene ambiguous. The CDR3 has 17 amino acids. The germline gives CDR1 LNHDA, CDR2 SQIVND (reference sequence). V was pared by 8 bases and J by 0 bases, with 20 bases between. CDR3: CASFPGMGSYSNQPQHF. In DNA form, the CDR3 reads TGTGCCAGTTTCCCGGGGATGGGGAGTTATAGCAATCAGCCCCAGCATTTT.

The V and J genes are TRBV19 and TRBJ2-1, with a tentative D call TRBD2 (6 bases). The CDR3 runs to 14 residues. Germline V lookup: CDR1 LNHDA, CDR2 SQIVND (reference sequence). Trimming stripped 1 base from V and 10 bases from J, with 14 bases between. CDR3 DNA: TGTGCCAGTAGTATAGGAGAGGGGACTCGGGAGCAGTTCTTC. It codes for CASSIGEGTREQFF.

The chain carries TRBV10-3 and TRBJ1-1; 10 bases map to TRBD1. Germline V gives CDR1 ENHRY, CDR2 SYGVKD. The CDR3 runs 15 residues. The ends lost 5 bases at V and 4 bases at J; junction bases unmatched: 7. The CDR3 region is CAISPLDRGVTEAFF. For the CDR3, the DNA is TGTGCCATCAGTCCTTTGGACAGGGGGGTCACTGAAGCTTTCTTT.

This clone was seen a few times. The rearrangement joins TRBV5-5 to TRBJ2-2, with D perhaps TRBD1 (5 bases). The CDR3 is made up of 15 amino acids. The V and J ends lost 4 bases and 1 base respectively, with 11 bases between them. Germline assignment: CDR1 SGHKS and CDR2 YYEKEE (reference sequence). In DNA, the CDR3 is TGTGCCAGCAGCACCTATGGACAGAACACCGGGGAGCTGTTTTTT. It yields the protein CASSTYGQNTGELFF.

The chain employs TRBV11-3 and TRBJ2-3; D is uncertain. This CDR3 comprises 15 residues. Germline CDR1 reads SGHNT; CDR2 reads YENEEA. V shed 0 bases and J shed 0 bases, with 7 bases lying between them. CDR3 DNA: TGTGCCAGCAGCTTAGATTCTTCGAGCACAGATACGCAGTATTTT. As protein: CASSLDSSSTDTQYF.